The next 21 T cell receptor beta chains were all read from a single sample in a study of metastatic and nonmetastatic thyroid tumors. Every patient underwent thyroid surgery untreated. TCRdb recomputed clones from the PCR reads via MiXCR. The table shows tens of thousands of clones, with 4% to 5% occurring only once. Sequencing was done on a sample of blood. These receptor sequences come from a female donor with papillary thyroid cancer or a benign thyroid nodule (not recorded which). Some clones in this sample may be carry-over from other donors' samples.

This clone turned up a few times. The J gene is TRBJ2-1, the V gene TRBV12-5, with D hard to call. The CDR3 consists of 16 residues. Trimming took 5 bases from V and 5 from J, leaving 19 bases between them. CDR1 is LGHNT and CDR2 is FRNRAP in the germline V gene. The CDR3 nucleotides are TGTGCTAGTGGTCGCCGGGCGGCAGGCAACCACAATGAGCAGTTCTTC. Amino acids: CASGRRAAGNHNEQFF.

CDR3 protein: CAWSVPGQGSGELFF. The DNA of the CDR3 is TGTGCCTGGAGTGTACCGGGACAGGGGTCCGGGGAGCTGTTTTTT. The chain is built from TRBV30 and TRBJ2-2, with TRBD1 matching 10 bases. Per the germline V gene, CDR1 is GTSNPN and CDR2 is SVGIG (reference sequence). V gave up 0 bases and J gave up 6 bases; unmatched junction bases: 4. The CDR3 has 15 residues.

The chain employs TRBV29-1 and TRBJ2-7; D gene ambiguous. Germline V lookup: CDR1 SQVTM, CDR2 ANQGSEA. The CDR3 is 14 amino acids. Trimming pared 7 bases from V and 2 bases from J, leaving 18 bases between. The CDR3 bases are TGCAGCGACTCCCTCGGAATGGCCCCCTACGAGCAGTACTTC. This codes for CSDSLGMAPYEQYF.

This clone was found many times. V and J are TRBV5-4 and TRBJ2-6, with a tentative D call TRBD1 (6 bases). CDR1 is SGHNT and CDR2 is YYREEE in the germline V gene (reference sequence). This CDR3 is 17 amino acids long. V gave up 0 bases and J gave up 1 base, with 11 bases separating them. The CDR3 DNA follows: TGTGCCAGCAGCTTGGGGGGGCGCGGTTCTGGGGCCAACGTCCTGACTTTC. It codes for CASSLGGRGSGANVLTF.

This clone was seen at least ten times. V gene TRBV7-2 combines with J gene TRBJ2-7, with 9 bases lining up with TRBD2. Germline V gene lookup returns CDR1 SGHTA and CDR2 FQGNSA. The CDR3 consists of 14 residues. V lost 3 bases, J lost 5 bases, and 5 bases stayed unmatched. CDR3 sequence: CASSLIAGVNEQYF. CDR3 coding DNA: TGTGCCAGCAGCTTGATAGCGGGAGTCAACGAGCAGTACTTC.

The sample holds many counts of this clone. The chain couples TRBV5-6 to TRBJ2-1; possibly TRBD2 for D (5 bases). Deletions cut 0 bases from V and 7 bases from J, with 5 bases between. The germline V gene encodes CDR1 SGHDT and CDR2 YYEEEE. The CDR3 totals 12 residues. CDR3 in DNA: TGTGCCAGCAGCTTGGGCGGGAATGAGCAGTTCTTC. Translating gives CASSLGGNEQFF.

The chain links TRBV15 to TRBJ2-7, with D tentatively TRBD2 (6 bases). CDR3 length: 16 residues. The germline V gene has CDR1 LNHNV and CDR2 YYDKDF (reference sequence). V was shortened by 2 bases and J by 6 bases, with 20 bases between the two germline ends. The CDR3 reads CATSRSGGVTAGEQYF. CDR3 DNA sequence: TGTGCCACCAGCAGATCCGGAGGGGTAACAGCCGGCGAGCAGTACTTC. The full variable domain, completed using reference TRBV15 and TRBJ2-7, is DAMVIQNPRYQVTQFGKPVTLSCSQTLNHNVMYWYQQKSSQAPKLLFHYYDKDFNNEADTPDNFQSRRPNTSFCFLDIRSPGLGDTAMYLCATSRSGGVTAGEQYFGPGTRLTVT.

This clone was recorded a few times. The chain combines TRBV2 with TRBJ2-7; D gene unclear. The germline CDR1 and CDR2 sequences are SNHLY and FYNNEI. With 5 bases removed from V and 3 bases from J, the gap between germline ends came to 11 bases. CDR3 length: 13 residues. The CDR3 coding sequence is TGTGCCAGCAGTCTCCGTTACGGCTACGAGCAGTACTTC. Translated: CASSLRYGYEQYF.

This clone appeared many times. The chain carries TRBV7-9 and TRBJ2-7; 9 bases match TRBD1. V trimming: 4 bases; J trimming: 2 bases; junction bases outside the gene matches: 6. The V gene's germline CDR1 is SEHNR and CDR2 FQNEAQ (reference sequence). CDR3 length equals 15 residues. The CDR3 here is CASSWSGTGPYEQYF. In nucleotides, the CDR3 is TGTGCCAGCAGCTGGAGTGGGACAGGGCCCTACGAGCAGTACTTC.

This clone was seen at least ten times. Its ends do not fully match the called genes, so a read error is possible. The chain employs TRBV6-1 and TRBJ1-4, with 7 bases aligning to TRBD1. The V gene's germline CDR1 is MNHNS and CDR2 SASEGT. The CDR3 is 13 amino acids. The CDR3 coding sequence is TGTGCCAGCAGCGAAGACAGGGATGAAAAACTGTTTTTT. Its translation: CASSEDRDEKLFF.

Relative to its sample, this clone is medium-sized. The chain couples TRBV28 to TRBJ1-2; D is unclear. The V end was cut by 5 bases, the J end by 8 bases, with 18 bases between. This CDR3 comprises 14 residues. The germline CDR1 and CDR2 sequences are MDHEN and SYDVKM. The CDR3 spells CASSRIKKGGGYTF. The CDR3 bases are TGTGCCAGCAGTCGGATAAAGAAAGGAGGAGGCTACACCTTC.

This clone was detected many times. The chain uses TRBV6-1 and TRBJ2-1; 9 bases line up with TRBD2. CDR1 and CDR2 (germline): MNHNS, SASEGT. The CDR3 loop spans 18 amino acids. J gave up 1 base and V 4 bases, and 11 bases lay outside the gene matches. CDR3 region: CASSGSGSILGSYNEQFF. The CDR3 DNA sequence: TGTGCCAGCAGTGGTAGCGGGAGTATCTTAGGGTCCTACAATGAGCAGTTCTTC.

This clone has at least ten counts. The gene calls are TRBV5-1 and TRBJ1-1; 12 nucleotides match TRBD1. With 7 bases clipped from V and 4 bases from J, the junction kept 5 bases outside the gene matches. Germline loops: CDR1 SGHRS, CDR2 YFSETQ. The CDR3 extends over 14 amino acids. Here the CDR3 reads CASRDRGLGTEAFF. CDR3 nucleotides: TGCGCCAGCCGGGACAGGGGGCTTGGCACTGAAGCTTTCTTT.

This clone was observed a few times. Germline is not matched at one junction end, which may reflect a read error. V gene TRBV5-1 combines with J gene TRBJ1-2; TRBD1 is a possible D gene (6 bases). CDR3 length: 14 residues. Germline loops: CDR1 SGHRS, CDR2 YFSETQ. The CDR3, as DNA: TGCGCCACCAGCCAACAGGGTGAAACCTATGGCTACACCTTC. It translates to CATSQQGETYGYTF.

In the case of this clone: A much larger clone differs by one base, so this may be a read error. The chain uses TRBV29-1 and TRBJ2-3; 10 bases are shared with TRBD1. CDR3 length equals 16 residues. Germline V gene data show CDR1 as SQVTM and CDR2 as ANQGSEA. The CDR3 is CSFDATGTGVTDTQYF. The CDR3 bases are TGCAGCTTTGATGCTACCGGGACAGGGGTTACAGATACGCAGTATTTT.

The chain has TRBV4-1 and TRBJ2-6; D may be TRBD1 (5 bases). The V gene's germline CDR1 is MGHRA and CDR2 YSYEKL. The CDR3 is made up of 16 amino acids. Trimming pared 1 base from V and 2 bases from J, leaving 9 bases between. Here the CDR3 reads CASSQGQGTGANVLTF. For the CDR3, the DNA is TGCGCCAGCAGCCAAGGGCAGGGAACTGGGGCCAACGTCCTGACTTTC.

This clone has just a few counts. The chain recombines TRBV6-1 with TRBJ1-1; the D gene is possibly TRBD1 (5 bases). V was trimmed by 4 bases and J by 6 bases, leaving 18 bases between them. The CDR3 has 15 amino acids. CDR1 is MNHNS and CDR2 is SASEGT in the germline V gene. The CDR3 coding sequence is TGTGCCAGCAGTGCCAGGGACGGGGGTTCGGCTGAAGCTTTCTTT. Protein product: CASSARDGGSAEAFF.

This clone has more than one count but fewer than ten. The chain joins TRBV7-7 to TRBJ2-1; 7 bases are a match to TRBD1. The CDR3 covers 15 residues. Germline V lookup: CDR1 SSHAT, CDR2 FNYEAQ (reference sequence). This chain's CDR3 is CAGSLVGGDYNEQFF. The CDR3 nucleotides read TGTGCTGGCAGCTTGGTAGGGGGCGACTACAATGAGCAGTTCTTC.

The chain carries TRBV2 and TRBJ2-1, with D possibly called TRBD1 or TRBD2 (5 bases each). The CDR3 covers 16 residues. Germline V gene lookup returns CDR1 SNHLY and CDR2 FYNNEI. V was pared by 5 bases and J by 7 bases, with 21 bases between. The CDR3 sequence is CASSTIPGTKKNEQFF. CDR3 nucleotide sequence: TGTGCCAGCAGTACCATACCCGGGACGAAGAAAAATGAGCAGTTCTTC.

This clone was seen only a few times. The V and J genes are TRBV6-2 or TRBV6-3 and TRBJ1-2; D is ambiguous. V was trimmed by 5 bases and J by 6 bases, leaving 16 bases between them. The length of the CDR3 is 14 residues. CDR1 is MNHEY and CDR2 is SVGEGT in the germline V gene. The CDR3 spells CASSQRLGGDGYTF. The DNA of the CDR3 is TGTGCCAGCAGTCAACGCCTTGGTGGGGATGGCTACACCTTC.

This clone was detected ten times or more. V is TRBV11-1 and J is TRBJ1-2; 8 nucleotides align to TRBD1. Germline loops: CDR1 SGHAT, CDR2 FQDESV (reference sequence). J was trimmed by 3 bases and V by 3 bases; bases with no gene match: 24. This CDR3 contains 21 residues. The CDR3 DNA sequence: TGTGCCAGCAGCTTGGTAAACCCCTTCAGGGTTTGTGACAGGGGCCACTATGGCTACACCTTC. Its protein product is CASSLVNPFRVCDRGHYGYTF.